These 22 T cell receptor beta chains were all obtained from the same sample, sequenced in a study of blood T cell repertoires in COVID-19. The repertoire was sequenced with immunoSEQ multiplex PCR; TCRdb's copy has only in-frame clones and lacks some. The sample records 200,000 or so clones, approximately 83% being singletons. The specimen sequenced was peripheral blood. All receptors derive from a human donor with active or convalescent COVID-19. The donor label of this sample is uncertain.

The genes are TRBV7-2 and TRBJ2-2; 7 bases are shared with TRBD2. Germline CDR1 is SGHTA and CDR2 is FQGNSA. V trimming: 6 bases; J trimming: 1 base; junction bases outside the gene matches: 2. The CDR3 extends over 14 amino acids. The chain's CDR3 is CASRGGRNTGELFF. In DNA form, the CDR3 reads TGTGCCAGCAGGGGGGGGAGGAACACCGGGGAGCTGTTTTTT.

The rearrangement links TRBV3-1 (or the pseudogene TRBV3-2) to TRBJ2-7, with D possibly TRBD1 on 5 matching bases. The germline CDR1 and CDR2 sequences are LGHDT and YNNKEL (reference sequence). Trimming left V 3 bases short and J 2 bases short, with 17 bases between. The CDR3 consists of 16 residues. CDR3 sequence (DNA): TGTGCCAGCAGCCATCTTCAGGCAGGGTCAGCCTACGAGCAGTACTTC. Translation: CASSHLQAGSAYEQYF.

The chain uses TRBV6-5 and TRBJ1-2, with D maybe TRBD1 (6 bases). This CDR3 is 14 amino acids long. The V end was cut by 7 bases, the J end by 4 bases, with 16 bases between. Germline values: CDR1 MNHEY, CDR2 SVGAGI. The CDR3 sequence is CASTALVGGYGYTF. DNA for the CDR3: TGTGCCAGCACCGCCCTGGTAGGGGGCTATGGCTACACCTTC.

The rearrangement links TRBV19 to TRBJ1-1; D is possibly TRBD1 (5 bases). V was cut by 8 bases and J by 4 bases, with 8 bases left in between. Germline V lookup: CDR1 LNHDA, CDR2 SQIVND (reference sequence). This CDR3 region has 11 residues. The CDR3 sequence is CASYRGTEAFF. CDR3 nucleotide sequence: TGTGCCAGTTATAGGGGCACTGAAGCTTTCTTT.

The chain carries TRBV28 and TRBJ2-5, with D possibly being TRBD1 (6 bases). CDR1 and CDR2 from the germline V gene are MDHEN and SYDVKM. This CDR3 spans 13 amino acids. V shed 5 bases and J shed 1 base, with 8 bases lying between them. CDR3 in DNA: TGTGCCAGCAGTGACAGGAGCCAAGAGACCCAGTACTTC. This sequence encodes CASSDRSQETQYF.

The chain is built from TRBV5-1 and TRBJ1-1; tentative D call: TRBD1 (5 bases). Germline lookup yields CDR1 SGHRS and CDR2 YFSETQ. The CDR3 runs to 13 residues. Trimming shortened V by 4 bases and J by 7 bases, and 14 bases separated the two germline ends. CDR3 region: CASSERQRDEAFF. In DNA form, the CDR3 reads TGCGCCAGCAGCGAAAGACAGAGAGATGAAGCTTTCTTT.

Only a few counts were recorded for this clone. CDR3 loop: CAWGTGSPGELFF. The CDR3, as DNA: TGTGCCTGGGGGACAGGGAGTCCCGGGGAGCTGTTTTTT. V usage is TRBV30 and J usage is TRBJ2-2; TRBD1 matches at 9 bases. Germline V CDR1 and CDR2: GTSNPN, SVGIG (reference sequence). The ends lost 5 bases at V and 6 bases at J; junction bases unmatched: 4. This CDR3 region has 13 residues.

The chain carries TRBV9 and TRBJ2-4; tentative D call: TRBD1 (5 bases). Germline lookup yields CDR1 SGDLS and CDR2 YYNGEE. V was shortened by 0 bases and J by 0 bases, with 7 bases between the two germline ends. There are 15 residues in the CDR3. The CDR3 coding sequence is TGTGCCAGCAGCGTAGGACAGCTAGCCAAAAACATTCAGTACTTC. This gives the protein CASSVGQLAKNIQYF.

CDR3 DNA sequence: TGTGCCAGCAGTTTACCTGACAGGGGAGTATCGCGGCGGGAGTTCGGGGTTGACACCGGGGAGCTGTTTTTT. It encodes CASSLPDRGVSRREFGVDTGELFF. The chain couples TRBV28 to TRBJ2-2; tentative D call: TRBD1 (8 bases). Trimming stripped 2 bases from V and 3 bases from J, with 37 bases between. Germline-derived CDR1 and CDR2 are MDHEN and SYDVKM. The CDR3 has 24 residues.

J is TRBJ2-5 and V is TRBV2, with 8 positions matching TRBD2. Germline CDR1 SNHLY, CDR2 FYNNEI. V lost 6 bases, J lost 3 bases, and 6 bases stayed unmatched. There are 14 residues in the CDR3. The CDR3 spells CASSRTSREETQYF. Written as DNA, the CDR3 is TGTGCCAGCAGCCGGACTAGCAGAGAAGAGACCCAGTACTTC.

CDR3 DNA: TGTGCCAGCAGTCCGGGTACGATGACTGAAGCTTTCTTT. It encodes CASSPGTMTEAFF. The rearrangement uses TRBV5-6 and TRBJ1-1; D is unclear. Germline CDR1 reads SGHDT; CDR2 reads YYEEEE. The CDR3 is made up of 13 amino acids. Trimming took 5 bases from V and 5 from J, leaving 13 bases between them.

This clone was observed many times. V usage is TRBV5-8 and J usage is TRBJ1-1; tentatively, D is TRBD1 (5 bases). Germline V CDR1 and CDR2: SGHTS, YDEGEE. CDR3 length: 15 amino acids. V lost 4 bases and J 5 bases, leaving 18 bases between the germline ends. The CDR3 loop is CASSPGPWGWTEAFF. Written as DNA, the CDR3 is TGTGCCAGCAGCCCCGGGCCCTGGGGCTGGACTGAAGCTTTCTTT.

This chain joins TRBV10-3 and TRBJ1-3, with D uncertain. The germline V and J ends were trimmed by 6 bases and 4 bases, with 13 bases remaining between them. Germline CDR1 reads ENHRY; CDR2 reads SYGVKD. The CDR3 covers 14 residues. DNA for the CDR3: TGTGCCATCAGACCTGGCGGGTCGGGAAACACCATATATTTT. This sequence encodes CAIRPGGSGNTIYF.

The genes are TRBV12-3 or TRBV12-4 and TRBJ1-1, with no clear D. The CDR3 sequence is 13 residues long. V lost 5 bases, J lost 1 base, and 8 bases lay in between. The CDR3 sequence: CASSHSRNTEAFF. The CDR3, as DNA: TGTGCCAGCAGTCACTCAAGGAACACTGAAGCTTTCTTT.

V is TRBV5-1 and J is TRBJ2-2; a possible D gene is TRBD1 (7 bases). Trimming removed 5 bases at V and 4 bases at J, with 12 bases between. The CDR3 is 14 amino acids. Germline V gene sequence: CDR1 SGHRS, CDR2 YFSETQ. In nucleotides, the CDR3 is TGCGCCAGCAGGCCAGGGGGGACCACCGGGGAGCTGTTTTTT. This codes for CASRPGGTTGELFF.

V and J are TRBV5-6 and TRBJ2-3, with TRBD2 identical over 10 bases. The CDR3 loop spans 15 amino acids. Germline CDR1 and CDR2: SGHDT and YYEEEE. V gave up 5 bases and J gave up 5 bases; unmatched junction bases: 8. The CDR3 DNA reads as TGTGCCAGCAGTCCCGGGACTAGCGTCGGAGATACGCAGTATTTT. As protein: CASSPGTSVGDTQYF.

This CDR3 is CASSFGAGESYNEQFF. The CDR3 DNA follows: TGCGCCAGCAGCTTTGGTGCGGGGGAGTCCTACAATGAGCAGTTCTTC. The gene calls are TRBV5-1 and TRBJ2-1, with 7 bases that match TRBD2. After removal of 2 bases from V and 1 base from J, the junction contained 6 bases not matched to a gene. The CDR3 is made up of 16 amino acids. Per germline, CDR1 SGHRS and CDR2 YFSETQ.

V usage is TRBV5-1 and J usage is TRBJ2-3, with 9 positions matching TRBD2. The CDR3 contains 16 residues. The germline V gene encodes CDR1 SGHRS and CDR2 YFSETQ. The V segment lost 0 bases and the J segment 9 bases; nucleotides outside the gene matches: 11. The CDR3 loop reads CASSLVPSGTQGTQYF. The CDR3 nucleotides are TGCGCCAGCAGCTTGGTTCCTAGCGGGACCCAGGGCACGCAGTATTTT.

The rearrangement links TRBV28 to TRBJ1-1; the D gene is possibly TRBD1 (6 bases). V dropped 1 base and J dropped 7 bases, with 28 bases sitting between them. Germline values: CDR1 MDHEN, CDR2 SYDVKM. The CDR3 contains 19 residues. In DNA form, the CDR3 reads TGTGCCAGCAGTTTATCAGCAACTCAGGGGACCGGGGGGAAAGGTGAAGCTTTCTTT. This translates into CASSLSATQGTGGKGEAFF.

This clone was recorded at least ten times. The V gene is TRBV6-1, the J gene TRBJ1-2; maybe TRBD1 (6 bases). V lost 3 bases and J 4 bases, leaving 15 bases between the germline ends. CDR3 length: 15 amino acids. The V gene's germline CDR1 is MNHNS and CDR2 SASEGT. CDR3 sequence: CASSDARRTAYGYTF. The DNA of the CDR3 is TGTGCCAGCAGTGACGCAAGAAGGACAGCCTATGGCTACACCTTC.

This sequence joins TRBV6-5 and TRBJ2-3; the match to TRBD2 covers 11 bases. Germline CDR1 and CDR2: MNHEY and SVGAGI. V shed 4 bases, J shed 10 bases, and the junction held 10 bases outside the gene matches. This CDR3 is built from 15 residues. CDR3 amino acids: CASSSPGTSGISQYF. The CDR3 bases are TGTGCCAGCAGTTCCCCCGGGACTAGCGGCATTTCGCAGTATTTT.

This chain links TRBV19 with TRBJ2-7; possibly TRBD1 for D (6 bases). This CDR3 spans 12 amino acids. The V and J ends lost 10 bases and 2 bases respectively, with 12 bases between them. Germline V lookup: CDR1 LNHDA, CDR2 SQIVND (reference sequence). CDR3 loop: CATKDSTYEQYF. DNA of the CDR3: TGTGCCACCAAGGACAGTACCTACGAGCAGTACTTC.